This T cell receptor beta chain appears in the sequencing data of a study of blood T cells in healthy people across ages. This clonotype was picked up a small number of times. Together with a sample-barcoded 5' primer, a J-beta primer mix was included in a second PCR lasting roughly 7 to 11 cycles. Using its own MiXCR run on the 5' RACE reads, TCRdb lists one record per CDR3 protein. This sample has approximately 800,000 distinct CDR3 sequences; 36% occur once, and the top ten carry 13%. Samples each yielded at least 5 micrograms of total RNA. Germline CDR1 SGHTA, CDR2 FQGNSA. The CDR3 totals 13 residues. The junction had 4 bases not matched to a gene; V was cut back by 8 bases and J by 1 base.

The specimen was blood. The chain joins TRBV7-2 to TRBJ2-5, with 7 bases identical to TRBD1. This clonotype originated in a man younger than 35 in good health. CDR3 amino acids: CASGWDSQETQYF. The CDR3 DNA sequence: TGTGCCAGCGGATGGGACAGCCAAGAGACCCAGTACTTC. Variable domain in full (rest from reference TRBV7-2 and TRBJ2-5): GAGVSQSPSNKVTEKGKDVELRCDPISGHTALYWYRQSLGQGLEFLIYFQGNSAPDKSGLPSDRFSAERTGGSVSTLTIQRTQQEDSAVYLCASGWDSQETQYFGPGTRLLVL.